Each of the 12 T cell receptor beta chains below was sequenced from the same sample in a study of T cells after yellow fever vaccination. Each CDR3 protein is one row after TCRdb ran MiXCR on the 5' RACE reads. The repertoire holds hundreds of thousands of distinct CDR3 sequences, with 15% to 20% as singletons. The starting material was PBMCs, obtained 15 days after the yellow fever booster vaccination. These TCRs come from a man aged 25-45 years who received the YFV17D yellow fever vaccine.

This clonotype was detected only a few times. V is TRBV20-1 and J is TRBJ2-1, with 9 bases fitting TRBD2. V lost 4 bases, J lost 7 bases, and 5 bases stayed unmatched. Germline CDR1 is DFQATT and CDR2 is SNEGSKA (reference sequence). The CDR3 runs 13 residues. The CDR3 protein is CSATREGGNEQFF. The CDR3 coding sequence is TGCAGTGCTACGCGGGAGGGTGGGAATGAGCAGTTCTTC.

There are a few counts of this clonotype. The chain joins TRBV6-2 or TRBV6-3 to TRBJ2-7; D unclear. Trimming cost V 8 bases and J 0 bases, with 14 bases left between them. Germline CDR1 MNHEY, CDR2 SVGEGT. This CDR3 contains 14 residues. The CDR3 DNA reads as TGTGCCAGCCAAGGAGACGTGTACTCCTACGAGCAGTACTTC. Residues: CASQGDVYSYEQYF.

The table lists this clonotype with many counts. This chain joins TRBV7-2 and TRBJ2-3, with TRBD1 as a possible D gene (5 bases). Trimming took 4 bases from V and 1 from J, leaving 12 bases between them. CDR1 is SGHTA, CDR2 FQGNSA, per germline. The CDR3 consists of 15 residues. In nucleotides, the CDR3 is TGTGCCAGCAGCTCAGGGTTAACCCGCACAGATACGCAGTATTTT. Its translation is CASSSGLTRTDTQYF. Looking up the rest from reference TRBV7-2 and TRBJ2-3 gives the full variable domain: GAGVSQSPSNKVTEKGKDVELRCDPISGHTALYWYRQSLGQGLEFLIYFQGNSAPDKSGLPSDRFSAERTGGSVSTLTIQRTQQEDSAVYLCASSSGLTRTDTQYFGPGTRLTVL.

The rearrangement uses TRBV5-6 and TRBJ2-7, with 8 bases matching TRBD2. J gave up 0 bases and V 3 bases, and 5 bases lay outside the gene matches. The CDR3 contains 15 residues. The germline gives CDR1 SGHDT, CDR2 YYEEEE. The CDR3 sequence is CASSSPGTSSYEQYF. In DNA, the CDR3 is TGTGCCAGCAGCTCACCCGGGACTAGCTCCTACGAGCAGTACTTC.

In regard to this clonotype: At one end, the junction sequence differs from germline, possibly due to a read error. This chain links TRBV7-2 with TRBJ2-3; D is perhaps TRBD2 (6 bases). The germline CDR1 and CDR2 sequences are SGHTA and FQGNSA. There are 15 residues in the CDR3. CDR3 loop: CASSLAPGTTDTQYF. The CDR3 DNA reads TGTGCCAGCAGCCTAGCGCCCGGTACCACAGATACGCAGTATTTT.

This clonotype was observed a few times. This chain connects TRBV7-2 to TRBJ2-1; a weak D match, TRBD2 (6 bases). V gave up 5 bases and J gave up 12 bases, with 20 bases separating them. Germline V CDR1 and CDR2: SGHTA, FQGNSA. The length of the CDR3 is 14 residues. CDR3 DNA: TGTGCCAGCAGCGGAGGGATGGAGAGGAGGGTGCAGTTCTTC. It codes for CASSGGMERRVQFF.

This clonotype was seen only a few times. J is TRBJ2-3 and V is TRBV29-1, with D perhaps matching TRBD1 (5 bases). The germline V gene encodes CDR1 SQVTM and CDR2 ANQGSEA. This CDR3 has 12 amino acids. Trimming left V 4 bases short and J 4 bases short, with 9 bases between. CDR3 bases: TGCAGCGTTGCCCCAGGGTCAGATACGCAGTATTTT. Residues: CSVAPGSDTQYF.

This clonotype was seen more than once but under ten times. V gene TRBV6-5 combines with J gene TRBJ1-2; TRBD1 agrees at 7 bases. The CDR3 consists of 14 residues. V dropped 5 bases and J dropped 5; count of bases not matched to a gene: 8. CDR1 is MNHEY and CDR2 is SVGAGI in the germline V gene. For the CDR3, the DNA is TGTGCCAGCAGTACCTCGACAGGGTGGTATGGCTACACCTTC. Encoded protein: CASSTSTGWYGYTF.

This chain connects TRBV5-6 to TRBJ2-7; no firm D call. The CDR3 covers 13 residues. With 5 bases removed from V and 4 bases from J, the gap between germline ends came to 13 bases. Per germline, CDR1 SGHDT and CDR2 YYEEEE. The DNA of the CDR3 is TGTGCCAGCAGTAGGTATCAGCTATACGAGCAGTACTTC. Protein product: CASSRYQLYEQYF.

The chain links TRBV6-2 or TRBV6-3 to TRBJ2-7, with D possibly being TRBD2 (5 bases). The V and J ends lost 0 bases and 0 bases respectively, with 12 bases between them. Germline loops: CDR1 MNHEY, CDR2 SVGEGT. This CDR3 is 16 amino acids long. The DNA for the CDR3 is TGTGCCAGCAGTTACTCCAGGACGGGATCCTCCTACGAGCAGTACTTC. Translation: CASSYSRTGSSYEQYF.

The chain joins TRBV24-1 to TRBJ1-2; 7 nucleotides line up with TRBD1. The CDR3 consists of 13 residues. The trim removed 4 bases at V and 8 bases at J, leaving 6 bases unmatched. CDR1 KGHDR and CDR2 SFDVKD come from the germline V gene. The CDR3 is CATSETGFSGYTF. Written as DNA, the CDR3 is TGTGCCACCAGTGAGACAGGGTTCAGCGGCTACACCTTC.

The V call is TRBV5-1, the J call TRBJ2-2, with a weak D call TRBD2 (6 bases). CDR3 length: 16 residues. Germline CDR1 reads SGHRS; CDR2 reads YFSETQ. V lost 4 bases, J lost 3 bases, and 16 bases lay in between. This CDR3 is CASSPDEGLYTGELFF. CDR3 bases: TGCGCCAGCAGCCCGGACGAGGGACTTTACACCGGGGAGCTGTTTTTT.